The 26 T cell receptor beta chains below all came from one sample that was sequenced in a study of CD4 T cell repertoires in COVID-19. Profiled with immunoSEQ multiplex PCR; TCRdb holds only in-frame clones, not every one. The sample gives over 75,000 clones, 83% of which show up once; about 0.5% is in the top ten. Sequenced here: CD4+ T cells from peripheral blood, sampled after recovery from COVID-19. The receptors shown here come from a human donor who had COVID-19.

CDR3 in DNA: TGCGCCAGCAGCTTGTCGGCTAGCGGGTACAATGAGCAGTTCTTC. This translates into CASSLSASGYNEQFF. V gene TRBV5-1 combines with J gene TRBJ2-1, with TRBD2 matching 8 bases. The length of the CDR3 is 15 residues. V trimming: 1 base; J trimming: 4 bases; junction bases outside the gene matches: 4. The germline V gene encodes CDR1 SGHRS and CDR2 YFSETQ.

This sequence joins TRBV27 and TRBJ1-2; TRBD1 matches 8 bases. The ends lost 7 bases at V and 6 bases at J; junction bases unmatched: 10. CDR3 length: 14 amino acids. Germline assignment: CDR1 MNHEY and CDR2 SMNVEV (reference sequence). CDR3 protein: CASKLKQGVDGYTF. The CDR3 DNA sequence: TGTGCCAGCAAGTTAAAACAGGGGGTCGATGGCTACACCTTC.

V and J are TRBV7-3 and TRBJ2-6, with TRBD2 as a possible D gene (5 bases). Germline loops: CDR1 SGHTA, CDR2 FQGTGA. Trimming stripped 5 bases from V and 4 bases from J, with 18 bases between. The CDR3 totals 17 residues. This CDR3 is CASSRGPTLAGANVLTF. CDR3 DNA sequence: TGTGCCAGCAGCCGAGGGCCCACTTTAGCCGGGGCCAACGTCCTGACTTTC.

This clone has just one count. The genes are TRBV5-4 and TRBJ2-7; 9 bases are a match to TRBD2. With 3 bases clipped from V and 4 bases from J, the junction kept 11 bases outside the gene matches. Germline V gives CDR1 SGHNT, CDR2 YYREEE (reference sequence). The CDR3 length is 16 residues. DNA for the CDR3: TGTGCCAGCAGCTCCGGGGGAGCGGGGGGTTTATACGAGCAGTACTTC. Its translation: CASSSGGAGGLYEQYF.

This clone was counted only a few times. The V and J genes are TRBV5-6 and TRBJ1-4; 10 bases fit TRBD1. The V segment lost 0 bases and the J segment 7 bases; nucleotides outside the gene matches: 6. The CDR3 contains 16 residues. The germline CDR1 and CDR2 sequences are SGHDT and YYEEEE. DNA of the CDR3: TGTGCCAGCAGCTTGGCTGGACAGGGGGTGATTGAAAAACTGTTTTTT. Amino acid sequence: CASSLAGQGVIEKLFF.

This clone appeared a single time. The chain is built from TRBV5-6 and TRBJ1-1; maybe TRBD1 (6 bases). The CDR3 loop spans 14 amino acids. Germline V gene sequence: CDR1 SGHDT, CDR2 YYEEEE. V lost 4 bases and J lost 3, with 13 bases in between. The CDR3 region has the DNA TGTGCCAGCAGCCCTCGTAGGGGGGACACTGAAGCTTTCTTT. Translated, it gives CASSPRRGDTEAFF.

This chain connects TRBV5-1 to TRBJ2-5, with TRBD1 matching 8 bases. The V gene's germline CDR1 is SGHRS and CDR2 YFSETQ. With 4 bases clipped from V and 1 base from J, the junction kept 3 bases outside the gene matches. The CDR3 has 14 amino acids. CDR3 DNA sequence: TGCGCCAGCAGCAGGGGACAGGTCCAAGAGACCCAGTACTTC. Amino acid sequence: CASSRGQVQETQYF.

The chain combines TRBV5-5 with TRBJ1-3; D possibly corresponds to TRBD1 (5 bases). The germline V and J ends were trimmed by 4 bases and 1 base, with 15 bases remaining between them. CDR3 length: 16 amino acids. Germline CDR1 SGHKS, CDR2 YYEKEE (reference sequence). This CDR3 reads CASSPVGRASGNTIYF. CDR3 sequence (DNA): TGTGCCAGCAGCCCGGTGGGCAGGGCATCTGGAAACACCATATATTTT. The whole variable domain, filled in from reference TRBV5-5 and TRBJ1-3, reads DAGVTQSPTHLIKTRGQQVTLRCSPISGHKSVSWYQQVLGQGPQFIFQYYEKEERGRGNFPDRFSARQFPNYSSELNVNALLLGDSALYLCASSPVGRASGNTIYFGEGSWLTVV.

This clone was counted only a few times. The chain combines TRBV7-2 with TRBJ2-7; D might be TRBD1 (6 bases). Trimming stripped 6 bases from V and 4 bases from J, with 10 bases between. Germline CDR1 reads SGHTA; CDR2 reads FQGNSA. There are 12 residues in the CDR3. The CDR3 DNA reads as TGTGCCAGCAGTTTACAGGGTTACGAGCAGTACTTC. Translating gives CASSLQGYEQYF. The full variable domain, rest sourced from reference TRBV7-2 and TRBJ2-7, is GAGVSQSPSNKVTEKGKDVELRCDPISGHTALYWYRQSLGQGLEFLIYFQGNSAPDKSGLPSDRFSAERTGGSVSTLTIQRTQQEDSAVYLCASSLQGYEQYFGPGTRLTVT.

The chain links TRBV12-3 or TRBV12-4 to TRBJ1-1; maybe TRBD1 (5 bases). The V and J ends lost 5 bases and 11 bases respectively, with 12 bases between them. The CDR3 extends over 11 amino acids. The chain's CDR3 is CASSAGTGAFF. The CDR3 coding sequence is TGTGCCAGCAGTGCTGGGACGGGGGCTTTCTTT.

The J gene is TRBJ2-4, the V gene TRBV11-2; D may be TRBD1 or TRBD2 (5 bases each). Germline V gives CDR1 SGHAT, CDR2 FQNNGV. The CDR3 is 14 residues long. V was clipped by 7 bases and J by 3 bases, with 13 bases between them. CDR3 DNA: TGTGCCAGCAATGGCAGGGACGACAAAAACATTCAGTACTTC. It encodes CASNGRDDKNIQYF.

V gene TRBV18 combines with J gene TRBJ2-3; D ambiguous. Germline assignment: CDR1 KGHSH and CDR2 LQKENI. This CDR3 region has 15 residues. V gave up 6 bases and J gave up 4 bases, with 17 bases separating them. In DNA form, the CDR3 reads TGTGCCAGCTCCTCAGCTGTGCAGGTTGCAGATACGCAGTATTTT. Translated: CASSSAVQVADTQYF.

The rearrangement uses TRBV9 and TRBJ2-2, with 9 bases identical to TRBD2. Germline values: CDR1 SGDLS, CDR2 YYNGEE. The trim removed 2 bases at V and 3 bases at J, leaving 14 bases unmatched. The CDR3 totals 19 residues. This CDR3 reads CASSVPPLSGGSDTGELFF. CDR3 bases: TGTGCCAGCAGCGTCCCCCCGCTAAGCGGGGGGTCTGACACCGGGGAGCTGTTTTTT.

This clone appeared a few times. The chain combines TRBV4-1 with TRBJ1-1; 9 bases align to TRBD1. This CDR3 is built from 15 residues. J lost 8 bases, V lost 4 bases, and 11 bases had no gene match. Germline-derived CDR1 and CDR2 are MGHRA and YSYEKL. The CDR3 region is CASSPSTGGVAEAFF. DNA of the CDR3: TGCGCCAGCAGCCCCTCGACAGGGGGAGTAGCCGAAGCTTTCTTT.

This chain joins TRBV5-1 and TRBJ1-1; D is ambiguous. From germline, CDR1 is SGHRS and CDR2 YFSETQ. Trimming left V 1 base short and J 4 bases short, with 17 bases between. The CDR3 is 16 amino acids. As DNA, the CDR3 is TGCGCCAGCAGCTTGTCGGCCCGGATTGAAACCACTGAAGCTTTCTTT. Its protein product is CASSLSARIETTEAFF.

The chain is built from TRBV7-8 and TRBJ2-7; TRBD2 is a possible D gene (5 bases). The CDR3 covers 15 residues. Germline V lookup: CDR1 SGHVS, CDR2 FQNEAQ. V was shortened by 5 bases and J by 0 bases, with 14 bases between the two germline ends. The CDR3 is CASSPFAGRSYEQYF. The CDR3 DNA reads TGTGCCAGCAGCCCCTTCGCGGGCCGCTCCTACGAGCAGTACTTC.

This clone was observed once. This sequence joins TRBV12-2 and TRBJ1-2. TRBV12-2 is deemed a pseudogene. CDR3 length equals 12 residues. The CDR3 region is CASRLAGDGYTF. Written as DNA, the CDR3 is TGTGCAAGTCGCTTAGCGGGGGACGGCTACACCTTC.

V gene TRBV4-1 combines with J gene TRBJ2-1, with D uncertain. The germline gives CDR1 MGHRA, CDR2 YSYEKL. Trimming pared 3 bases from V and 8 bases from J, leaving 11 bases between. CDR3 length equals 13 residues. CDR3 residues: CASSQAIYYEQFF. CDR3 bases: TGCGCCAGCAGCCAGGCTATCTATTATGAGCAGTTCTTC.

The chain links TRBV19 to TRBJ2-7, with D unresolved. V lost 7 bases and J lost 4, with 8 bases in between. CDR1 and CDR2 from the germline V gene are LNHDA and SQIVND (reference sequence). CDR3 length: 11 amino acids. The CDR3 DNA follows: TGTGCCAGTACGCTAGAGTACGAGCAGTACTTC. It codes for CASTLEYEQYF. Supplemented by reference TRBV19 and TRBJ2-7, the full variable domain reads DGGITQSPKYLFRKEGQNVTLSCEQNLNHDAMYWYRQDPGQGLRLIYYSQIVNDFQKGDIAEGYSVSREKKESFPLTVTSAQKNPTAFYLCASTLEYEQYFGPGTRLTVT.

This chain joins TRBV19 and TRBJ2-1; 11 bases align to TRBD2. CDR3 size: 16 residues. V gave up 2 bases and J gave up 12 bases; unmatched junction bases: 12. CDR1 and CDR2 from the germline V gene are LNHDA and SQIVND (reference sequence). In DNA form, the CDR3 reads TGTGCCAGTAGTATACTAGCGGGAGGAGACGGTACTGTGCAGTTCTTC. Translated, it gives CASSILAGGDGTVQFF.

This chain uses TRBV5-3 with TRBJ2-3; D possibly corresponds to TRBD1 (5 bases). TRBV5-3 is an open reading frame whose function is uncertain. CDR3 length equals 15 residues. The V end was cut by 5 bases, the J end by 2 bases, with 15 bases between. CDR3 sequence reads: CARSHIQVDTDTQYF. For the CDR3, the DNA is TGTGCCAGAAGTCATATACAGGTAGACACAGATACGCAGTATTTT.

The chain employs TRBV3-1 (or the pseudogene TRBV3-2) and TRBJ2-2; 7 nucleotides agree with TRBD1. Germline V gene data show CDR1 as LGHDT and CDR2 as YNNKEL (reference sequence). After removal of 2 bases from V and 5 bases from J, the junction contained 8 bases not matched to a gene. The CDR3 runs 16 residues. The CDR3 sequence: CASSQSMTGKTGELFF. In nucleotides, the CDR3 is TGTGCCAGCAGCCAAAGTATGACAGGGAAGACCGGGGAGCTGTTTTTT.

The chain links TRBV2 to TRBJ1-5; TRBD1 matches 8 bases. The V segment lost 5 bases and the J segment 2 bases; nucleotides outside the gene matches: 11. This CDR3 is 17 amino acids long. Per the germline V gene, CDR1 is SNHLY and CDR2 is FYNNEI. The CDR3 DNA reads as TGTGCCAGCAGTCGGGGACAGGCGGGTTGGGGCAATCAGCCCCAGCATTTT. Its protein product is CASSRGQAGWGNQPQHF.

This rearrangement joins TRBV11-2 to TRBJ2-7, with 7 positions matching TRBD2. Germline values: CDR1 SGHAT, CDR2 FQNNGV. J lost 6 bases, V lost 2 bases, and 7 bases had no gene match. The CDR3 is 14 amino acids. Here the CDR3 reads CASSLSGGGGEQYF. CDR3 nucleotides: TGTGCCAGCAGCTTAAGTGGGGGGGGTGGCGAGCAGTACTTC.

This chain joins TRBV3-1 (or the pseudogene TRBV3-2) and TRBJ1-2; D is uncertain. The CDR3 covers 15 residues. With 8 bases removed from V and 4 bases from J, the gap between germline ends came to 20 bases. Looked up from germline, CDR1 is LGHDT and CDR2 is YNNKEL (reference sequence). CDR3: CASGAGPWGSYGYTF. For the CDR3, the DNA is TGTGCCAGCGGCGCAGGACCATGGGGATCCTATGGCTACACCTTC.

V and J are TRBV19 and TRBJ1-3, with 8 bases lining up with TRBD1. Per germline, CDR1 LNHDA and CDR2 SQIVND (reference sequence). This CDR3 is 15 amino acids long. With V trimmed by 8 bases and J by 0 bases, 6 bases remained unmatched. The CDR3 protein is CASLRDRYSGNTIYF. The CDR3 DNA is TGTGCCAGTCTCCGGGACAGGTACTCTGGAAACACCATATATTTT.